This TCR beta chain was recovered during a study of shared clonotypes between healthy human individuals. Study-level background: Researchers assigned three CD4 naive, three CD4 memory, two CD8 naive and one CD8 memory plate to each donor.

Points on this clone: The antigen is not known.

Findings and limits, study-wide: Generally, estimated richness proved larger in naive subsets than it did in memory subsets. Incomplete sequencing of sorted subsets was indicated by rarefaction despite large depth.

Original processing notes: Junction-only immunoSEQ data arrived without quality scores, meaning filtering differed. Only in-frame clones appear in the TCRdb table, and some are missing; sequencing was by immunoSEQ multiplex PCR. V and J calls plus clone size are reproduced from that table; the DNA served to infer D and trimming. The sample consists of around 2.3 million clones, roughly 95% of them appearing once. Sequenced sample: naive CD4+ T cells sorted from blood. Indicated subset: CD45RA+ positively selected. The receptor was derived from a man aged 18 to 30 in good health.

The CDR3 DNA sequence: TGTGCCAGCTCACCTCTTCCCGGGGGGGCTCAAGAGACCCAGTACTTC. Its protein is CASSPLPGGAQETQYF. The genes are TRBV18 and TRBJ2-5, with TRBD2 matching 8 bases. This CDR3 contains 16 residues. Germline V gene sequence: CDR1 KGHSH, CDR2 LQKENI. V shed 3 bases, J shed 2 bases, and the junction held 8 bases outside the gene matches.